The rows below give T cell receptor beta chains drawn from one sample of a study of graft-versus-host responses after intestinal transplantation. These TCRs' antigens remain unknown. Assay: immunoSEQ multiplex PCR; the TCRdb copy retains only in-frame clones and omits some. This sample carries 85,000 to 100,000 clones, approximately 87% of them seen once, and the ten largest clones take approximately 0.11%. The sample here was unstimulated CD4+ T cells sorted from spleen or lymph node cells, taken before intestinal transplant. The receptors were gathered from a human donor who received an intestinal transplant. CDR3s include the opening cysteine and the closing phenylalanine or tryptophan. A row's size may be missing; if present it is once, few, many or a size class.

NA	TRBJ1-4	TRBV27	CASRRGEKLFF
NA	TRBJ2-7	TRBV7-8	CASSLGLAGDKRGEQYF
NA	TRBJ1-1	TRBV19	CASSLRQGGTEAFF
NA	TRBJ1-5	TRBV18	CASSAVLGGSNQPQHF
NA	TRBJ1-2	TRBV6-5	CATKAQWGGGYTF
NA	TRBJ1-6	TRBV15	CATSRDRVRSPLHF
NA	TRBJ1-1	TRBV6-5	CASSLDREEAFF
NA	TRBJ2-2	TRBV5-1	CASSPDTGELFF
NA	TRBJ2-6	TRBV5-1	CASSLRTGDSGANVLTF
NA	TRBJ1-5	TRBV7-2	CASSSLSGLSQPQHF
NA	TRBJ1-1	TRBV5-1	CASSSGQLNTEAFF
NA	TRBJ2-3	TRBV10-3	CAISARSGGADTQYF
few	TRBJ1-1	TRBV5-1	CASSLAQGRTENTEAFF
NA	TRBJ2-2	TRBV5-1	CASSGTGQGWSGELFF
NA	TRBJ1-1	TRBV11-2	CASSHSTGRNTEAFF
NA	TRBJ2-1	TRBV27	CASTTSEQGSINEQFF
NA	TRBJ1-6	TRBV6-1	CASSEWGGPSGSPLHF
NA	TRBJ1-5	TRBV5-6	CASTLTSDSNQPQHF
NA	TRBJ1-2	TRBV6-5	CASSSQTGNYGYTF
NA	TRBJ1-2	TRBV10-2	CASSSRGQGNYGYTF
NA	TRBJ1-1	TRBV5-1	CASSFRQGTAFF
NA	TRBJ1-6	TRBV4-2	CASSQGESSYNSPLHF
NA	TRBJ1-1	TRBV6-6	CASSRQGAGPNTEAFF
NA	TRBJ2-7	TRBV6-1	CASRPTPGGSYEQYF
NA	TRBJ1-5	TRBV19	CASSIDKSQPQHF
NA	TRBJ1-6	TRBV6-5	CASSFSGGADSPLHF
once	TRBJ1-1	TRBV6-1	CASSSGKNTEAFF
NA	TRBJ2-7	TRBV25-1	CASSTRPGGEQYF
NA	TRBJ1-5	TRBV7-9	CASSLGPGYSNQPQHF
NA	TRBJ2-7	TRBV11-2	CASSSATGINEQYF
NA	TRBJ1-2	TRBV6-5	CASSYGTGNYGYTF
NA	TRBJ1-1	TRBV20-1	CSARRDSGAFF
NA	TRBJ2-1	TRBV23-1	CAILTGGLLVEQFF
NA	TRBJ1-2	TRBV5-8	CASSFKGWGGYTF
NA	TRBJ2-7	TRBV7-8	CASIMGGPTYEQYF
NA	TRBJ2-6	TRBV4-1	CASSQDREVGGANVLTF
NA	TRBJ2-5	TRBV7-6	CASSLGEWETQYF